Following are 24 T cell receptor beta chains from one sample sequenced in a study of blood T cell repertoires in COVID-19. Only in-frame clones appear in the TCRdb table, and some are missing; sequencing was by immunoSEQ multiplex PCR. The table lists hundreds of thousands of clones, roughly 88% of them singletons. Sequencing was carried out using peripheral blood. All receptors derive from a woman aged 25 to 39 with active or convalescent COVID-19.

The chain couples TRBV5-1 to TRBJ1-1; the match to TRBD1 covers 9 bases. The CDR3 consists of 16 residues. The germline V gene has CDR1 SGHRS and CDR2 YFSETQ. Trimming at V came to 4 bases and at J to 3 bases, leaving 10 bases not matched to a gene. The CDR3 DNA sequence: TGCGCCAGCAGCCTTTCCGGGACAGGGCCCTACACTGAAGCTTTCTTT. It is translated as CASSLSGTGPYTEAFF.

This rearrangement joins TRBV5-6 to TRBJ1-1, with 11 bases lining up with TRBD1. V dropped 3 bases and J dropped 5; count of bases not matched to a gene: 0. Germline values: CDR1 SGHDT, CDR2 YYEEEE. The CDR3 length is 13 residues. The CDR3 is CASSWDRGTEAFF. CDR3 DNA sequence: TGTGCCAGCAGCTGGGACAGGGGGACTGAAGCTTTCTTT.

The chain has TRBV3-1 (or the pseudogene TRBV3-2) and TRBJ2-1, with D possibly being TRBD1 (5 bases). Germline V gives CDR1 LGHDT, CDR2 YNNKEL (reference sequence). Trimming stripped 3 bases from V and 4 bases from J, with 13 bases between. The CDR3 runs to 15 residues. The CDR3 nucleotides read TGTGCCAGCAGCCATAGGACAATGCGGTACAATGAGCAGTTCTTC. Amino acids: CASSHRTMRYNEQFF.

This CDR3 is CAWSVKGAGNTIYF. For the CDR3, the DNA is TGTGCCTGGAGTGTCAAGGGGGCTGGAAACACCATATATTTT. The J gene is TRBJ1-3, the V gene TRBV30, with D possibly being TRBD1 (6 bases). Looked up from germline, CDR1 is GTSNPN and CDR2 is SVGIG (reference sequence). The CDR3 extends over 14 amino acids. V gave up 0 bases and J gave up 2 bases, with 8 bases separating them.

This chain joins TRBV5-1 and TRBJ2-1, with D perhaps TRBD2 (6 bases). The CDR3 consists of 15 residues. Trimming shortened V by 4 bases and J by 6 bases, and 17 bases separated the two germline ends. From germline, CDR1 is SGHRS and CDR2 YFSETQ. For the CDR3, the DNA is TGCGCCAGCAGCCCCGGGGTTGCTAGCGTCAATGAGCAGTTCTTC. Translated: CASSPGVASVNEQFF.

This clone occurred once. V gene TRBV5-1 combines with J gene TRBJ2-1, with D maybe TRBD2 (6 bases). Deletions cut 4 bases from V and 9 bases from J, with 20 bases between. Germline V gene lookup returns CDR1 SGHRS and CDR2 YFSETQ. The CDR3 has 15 residues. CDR3: CASSLGGAGKGEQFF. CDR3 DNA sequence: TGCGCCAGCAGCCTCGGAGGGGCCGGGAAGGGTGAGCAGTTCTTC. Complete variable domain (other parts from reference TRBV5-1 and TRBJ2-1): KAGVTQTPRYLIKTRGQQVTLSCSPISGHRSVSWYQQTPGQGLQFLFEYFSETQRNKGNFPGRFSGRQFSNSRSEMNVSTLELGDSALYLCASSLGGAGKGEQFFGPGTRLTVL.

The chain uses TRBV4-1 and TRBJ1-5, with 9 bases lining up with TRBD1. The V segment lost 6 bases and the J segment 4 bases; nucleotides outside the gene matches: 1. Germline V gene lookup returns CDR1 MGHRA and CDR2 YSYEKL. The CDR3 consists of 13 residues. The DNA of the CDR3 is TGCGCCAGCAGGGGGACAGGGAATCAGCCCCAGCATTTT. It encodes CASRGTGNQPQHF.

The CDR3 loop reads CASSQITVSGNTIYF. The DNA for the CDR3 is TGTGCCAGCAGCCAAATCACTGTTTCTGGAAACACCATATATTTT. V is TRBV4-2 and J is TRBJ1-3; D gene ambiguous. CDR1 is LGHNA, CDR2 YNFKEQ, per germline. The germline V and J ends were trimmed by 2 bases and 1 base, with 9 bases remaining between them. This CDR3 is built from 15 residues.

V and J are TRBV5-4 and TRBJ2-1; TRBD2 aligns across 8 bases. Unmatched junction bases numbered 11, after V lost 3 bases and J lost 3 bases. From germline, CDR1 is SGHNT and CDR2 YYREEE (reference sequence). This CDR3 region has 17 residues. The CDR3 spells CASSSLGSGIVYNEQFF. The CDR3 DNA follows: TGTGCCAGCAGCTCCCTTGGTAGCGGGATAGTCTACAATGAGCAGTTCTTC. Complete variable domain (other parts from reference TRBV5-4 and TRBJ2-1): ETGVTQSPTHLIKTRGQQVTLRCSSQSGHNTVSWYQQALGQGPQFIFQYYREEENGRGNFPPRFSGLQFPNYSSELNVNALELDDSALYLCASSSLGSGIVYNEQFFGPGTRLTVL.

V is TRBV4-1 and J is TRBJ2-7; the D gene is possibly TRBD1 (6 bases). CDR1 and CDR2 from the germline V gene are MGHRA and YSYEKL. The CDR3 is 14 amino acids. The ends were cut back, 2 bases at V and 4 bases at J, with 12 bases in the middle. Written as DNA, the CDR3 is TGCGCCAGCAGCCAACGCCAGGGGATTTACGAGCAGTACTTC. Translated: CASSQRQGIYEQYF.

The chain recombines TRBV28 with TRBJ1-5; TRBD1 might be the D (6 bases). V was cut by 4 bases and J by 2 bases, with 18 bases left in between. The CDR3 is 17 amino acids. Germline V gene sequence: CDR1 MDHEN, CDR2 SYDVKM. The CDR3 here is CASSSPALGAGNQPQHF. The DNA of the CDR3 is TGTGCCAGCAGTTCCCCCGCGTTGGGGGCTGGCAATCAGCCCCAGCATTTT.

The gene calls are TRBV19 and TRBJ1-6; D unclear. This CDR3 spans 14 amino acids. V dropped 7 bases and J dropped 8 bases, with 15 bases sitting between them. Germline CDR1 and CDR2: LNHDA and SQIVND (reference sequence). The CDR3 coding sequence is TGTGCCAGTATCGAAGGCGGCAGTGATTCACCCCTCCACTTT. Its protein is CASIEGGSDSPLHF.

The chain uses TRBV2 and TRBJ1-1, with 7 bases matching TRBD1. The ends lost 8 bases at V and 6 bases at J; junction bases unmatched: 9. The germline gives CDR1 SNHLY, CDR2 FYNNEI. The CDR3 is 13 amino acids. The CDR3 reads CASGSTGFAEAFF. Written as DNA, the CDR3 is TGTGCCAGCGGGTCGACAGGGTTCGCTGAAGCTTTCTTT.

This rearrangement joins TRBV7-9 to TRBJ2-2; 7 bases match TRBD1. V lost 2 bases and J lost 4; bases outside the gene matches: 4. CDR1 and CDR2 from the germline V gene are SEHNR and FQNEAQ (reference sequence). This CDR3 is 15 amino acids long. CDR3 residues: CASSLKQGSTGELFF. The CDR3 nucleotides read TGTGCCAGCAGCTTAAAACAGGGGAGCACCGGGGAGCTGTTTTTT.

On this clone itself: The same CDR3 arises from other DNA sequences in this sample as well. The rearrangement links TRBV2 to TRBJ2-1; the match to TRBD1 covers 8 bases. In germline, CDR1 is SNHLY, CDR2 FYNNEI. This CDR3 is built from 15 residues. The trim removed 5 bases at V and 4 bases at J, leaving 7 bases unmatched. Here the CDR3 DNA reads TGTGCCAGCAGTTCCGGGACAGGAGGATACAATGAGCAGTTCTTC. This sequence encodes CASSSGTGGYNEQFF.

The rearrangement joins TRBV2 to TRBJ2-5; 8 nucleotides line up with TRBD2. Unmatched junction bases numbered 9, after V lost 2 bases and J lost 4 bases. The CDR3 is 16 residues long. Germline V gene sequence: CDR1 SNHLY, CDR2 FYNNEI. The CDR3 bases are TGTGCCAGCAGTGAATCAACCGGGACTAGGGGAGAGACCCAGTACTTC. Amino acids: CASSESTGTRGETQYF. Full variable domain (remainder filled in from reference TRBV2 and TRBJ2-5): EPEVTQTPSHQVTQMGQEVILRCVPISNHLYFYWYRQILGQKVEFLVSFYNNEISEKSEIFDDQFSVERPDGSNFTLKIRSTKLEDSAMYFCASSESTGTRGETQYFGPGTRLLVL.

This rearrangement joins TRBV25-1 to TRBJ1-1, with D perhaps matching TRBD1 (6 bases). The CDR3 contains 18 residues. Germline CDR1 is MGHDK and CDR2 is SYGVNS. Trimming stripped 0 bases from V and 0 bases from J, with 17 bases between. CDR3 nucleotide sequence: TGTGCCAGCAGTGAATACGGGGTATACAGGGATTTGAACACTGAAGCTTTCTTT. Amino acid sequence: CASSEYGVYRDLNTEAFF.

This chain joins TRBV6-1 and TRBJ1-5; D is uncertain. V was clipped by 2 bases and J by 6 bases, with 11 bases between them. The CDR3 sequence is 14 residues long. Per germline, CDR1 MNHNS and CDR2 SASEGT. The CDR3 sequence: CASSELGGFQPQHF. The CDR3 DNA follows: TGTGCCAGCAGTGAACTCGGAGGTTTTCAGCCCCAGCATTTT.

This clone showed up just once. V usage is TRBV10-3 and J usage is TRBJ1-2, with 10 bases aligning to TRBD1. CDR3 length equals 14 residues. V lost 8 bases, J lost 6 bases, and 9 bases stayed unmatched. Looked up from germline, CDR1 is ENHRY and CDR2 is SYGVKD. This chain's CDR3 is CAIPRAGQGDGYTF. CDR3 in DNA: TGTGCCATCCCCCGGGCCGGACAGGGGGATGGCTACACCTTC.

This chain joins TRBV19 and TRBJ2-5, with TRBD1 as a possible D gene (6 bases). Germline lookup yields CDR1 LNHDA and CDR2 SQIVND (reference sequence). V was shortened by 1 base and J by 5 bases, with 14 bases between the two germline ends. The CDR3 contains 15 residues. CDR3 amino acids: CASSIGNRVPETQYF. DNA for the CDR3: TGTGCCAGTAGTATAGGTAACAGGGTTCCCGAGACCCAGTACTTC.

The rearrangement links TRBV5-1 to TRBJ2-1; no clear D. Germline values: CDR1 SGHRS, CDR2 YFSETQ. The CDR3 is made up of 13 amino acids. V was cut by 0 bases and J by 6 bases, with 7 bases left in between. CDR3 coding DNA: TGCGCCAGCAGCTTGGAGCACCTCAATGAGCAGTTCTTC. Amino acid sequence: CASSLEHLNEQFF.

DNA for the CDR3: TGCGCCAGCAGTGAGGAGCGAAACTCCTACAATGAGCAGTTCTTC. The encoded protein is CASSEERNSYNEQFF. This chain uses TRBV10-1 with TRBJ2-1, with no clear D. V was clipped by 2 bases and J by 0 bases, with 8 bases between them. The CDR3 sequence is 15 residues long. Germline V gene lookup returns CDR1 WNHNN and CDR2 SYGVQD (reference sequence).

The CDR3 loop reads CASSIPSPNTEAFF. As DNA, the CDR3 is TGTGCCAGTAGTATTCCCTCCCCGAACACTGAAGCTTTCTTT. The genes are TRBV19 and TRBJ1-1; D is undetermined. CDR1 LNHDA and CDR2 SQIVND come from the germline V gene (reference sequence). Trimming cost V 3 bases and J 1 base, with 9 bases left between them. The CDR3 is 14 amino acids.

This sequence joins TRBV29-1 and TRBJ2-7; D may be TRBD1 (6 bases). The V gene's germline CDR1 is SQVTM and CDR2 ANQGSEA. Trimming took 6 bases from V and 1 from J, leaving 13 bases between them. This CDR3 spans 13 amino acids. CDR3 nucleotides: TGCAGCGTAGGGGGATGGCAGTCCTACGAGCAGTACTTC. It encodes CSVGGWQSYEQYF.